The 21 T cell receptor beta chains below come from one sample, sequenced in a study of cytomegalovirus exposure and HLA in healthy donors. The PCR had 60 Vbeta and 13 Jbeta primers. Clones were read by immunoSEQ multiplex PCR, and TCRdb kept only the in-frame ones, dropping some. Of roughly 97,000 clones in the sample, approximately 85% are singletons; the top ten hold more than 5%. The sample was PBMCs. Receptor source: a man aged 35 to 55 in good health and CMV-seropositive.

The chain carries TRBV4-2 and TRBJ1-1, with 10 bases that match TRBD1. The V segment lost 1 base and the J segment 5 bases; nucleotides outside the gene matches: 4. The germline CDR1 and CDR2 sequences are LGHNA and YNFKEQ. This CDR3 has 15 residues. CDR3 sequence reads: CASSQVGQGGTEAFF. CDR3 coding DNA: TGTGCCAGCAGCCAAGTCGGACAGGGGGGAACTGAAGCTTTCTTT.

This sequence joins TRBV28 and TRBJ2-2; 8 positions match TRBD2. V shed 3 bases, J shed 1 base, and the junction held 7 bases outside the gene matches. The CDR3 loop spans 17 amino acids. Germline V gene data show CDR1 as MDHEN and CDR2 as SYDVKM. CDR3 in amino acids: CASSFITTSGNTGELFF. CDR3 bases: TGTGCCAGCAGTTTTATTACTACTAGCGGGAACACCGGGGAGCTGTTTTTT.

The chain recombines TRBV18 with TRBJ1-1; D may be TRBD1 (6 bases). V lost 2 bases to trimming and J lost 7 bases, with 14 bases between them. The germline CDR1 and CDR2 sequences are KGHSH and LQKENI. This CDR3 has 14 amino acids. The CDR3 sequence: CASSPSGGEDEAFF. CDR3 bases: TGTGCCAGCTCACCATCGGGGGGCGAGGATGAAGCTTTCTTT.

This clone was seen more than once but under ten times. V usage is TRBV4-1 and J usage is TRBJ1-2; 10 nucleotides agree with TRBD1. The J segment lost 2 bases and the V segment lost 2 bases, leaving 8 bases of the junction unmatched. CDR1 is MGHRA and CDR2 is YSYEKL in the germline V gene. CDR3 length: 17 amino acids. CDR3 sequence reads: CASSQLQTGGSNYGYTF. The CDR3 coding sequence is TGCGCCAGCAGCCAACTTCAGACAGGGGGCTCCAACTATGGCTACACCTTC.

The chain recombines TRBV10-3 with TRBJ2-2; D might be TRBD1 (5 bases). The V end lost 10 bases, the J end lost 2 bases, and 14 bases lay between the germline ends. Germline CDR1 and CDR2: ENHRY and SYGVKD. The CDR3 is 14 residues long. DNA for the CDR3: TGTGCCACCCAGGGTTCCGCCAACACCGGGGAGCTGTTTTTT. It encodes CATQGSANTGELFF.

This chain links TRBV28 with TRBJ2-7; 9 nucleotides match TRBD1. CDR3 length equals 14 residues. The J segment lost 3 bases and the V segment lost 6 bases, leaving 6 bases of the junction unmatched. Looked up from germline, CDR1 is MDHEN and CDR2 is SYDVKM. The CDR3 sequence is CASRTPGQGYEQYF. CDR3 nucleotides: TGTGCCAGCAGAACTCCGGGACAGGGCTACGAGCAGTACTTC.

This chain connects TRBV6-5 to TRBJ2-7; 10 nucleotides agree with TRBD1. The V segment lost 5 bases and the J segment 3 bases; nucleotides outside the gene matches: 4. The CDR3 loop spans 14 amino acids. Per germline, CDR1 MNHEY and CDR2 SVGAGI. The CDR3 sequence is CASSPRTGGYEQYF. Written as DNA, the CDR3 is TGTGCCAGCAGTCCAAGGACAGGGGGCTACGAGCAGTACTTC.

The chain is built from TRBV11-2 and TRBJ2-7; D is perhaps TRBD2 (6 bases). From germline, CDR1 is SGHAT and CDR2 FQNNGV. The CDR3 has 14 amino acids. The V end was cut by 1 base, the J end by 3 bases, with 10 bases between. The CDR3 DNA sequence: TGTGCCAGCAGCTTAGCTCCTAGCGACTACGAGCAGTACTTC. As protein: CASSLAPSDYEQYF.

The chain carries TRBV11-2 and TRBJ1-2; TRBD1 matches at 7 bases. The ends lost 4 bases at V and 4 bases at J; junction bases unmatched: 3. This CDR3 is built from 13 residues. Germline V gives CDR1 SGHAT, CDR2 FQNNGV. The CDR3 nucleotides are TGTGCCAGCAGCTCGACAGGGATCTATGGCTACACCTTC. As protein: CASSSTGIYGYTF.

The chain has TRBV28 and TRBJ2-7; 9 bases are a match to TRBD1. Trimming at V came to 5 bases and at J to 2 bases, leaving 4 bases not matched to a gene. CDR3 size: 14 residues. CDR1 is MDHEN and CDR2 is SYDVKM in the germline V gene. Written as DNA, the CDR3 is TGTGCCAGCAGTACCACAGGGGGCGCCTACGAGCAGTACTTC. This translates into CASSTTGGAYEQYF.

V usage is TRBV7-2 and J usage is TRBJ2-2; TRBD2 aligns across 7 bases. V shed 4 bases, J shed 2 bases, and the junction held 4 bases outside the gene matches. This CDR3 is built from 15 residues. The germline CDR1 and CDR2 sequences are SGHTA and FQGNSA. The CDR3 sequence is CASSSAGPNTGELFF. CDR3 bases: TGTGCCAGCAGCTCAGCGGGGCCCAACACCGGGGAGCTGTTTTTT.

This sequence joins TRBV6-5 and TRBJ2-5; TRBD2 agrees at 9 bases. The V segment lost 2 bases and the J segment 5 bases; nucleotides outside the gene matches: 6. The CDR3 spans 15 residues. The V gene's germline CDR1 is MNHEY and CDR2 SVGAGI. The CDR3 sequence is CASSYGGGAFETQYF. The CDR3 bases are TGTGCCAGCAGTTACGGCGGGGGGGCCTTTGAGACCCAGTACTTC.

The chain uses TRBV12-2 and TRBJ2-3; the D call in the table, TRBD1, was not verified against the DNA. TRBV12-2 constitutes a pseudogene. The CDR3 covers 20 residues. In DNA form, the CDR3 reads TGTGCAAGTCGCCCAGGACAGGGGGCCCCAGAAGGAACTAGCACAGATACGCAGTATTTT. Translation gives CASRPGQGAPEGTSTDTQYF.

In its sample, this clone is medium-sized. The chain uses TRBV9 and TRBJ2-7, with 8 positions matching TRBD2. In germline, CDR1 is SGDLS, CDR2 YYNGEE. The CDR3 totals 16 residues. The junction had 9 bases not matched to a gene; V was cut back by 4 bases and J by 0 bases. CDR3 in DNA: TGTGCCAGCAGCCCAAGAGCGGGGGCACTCTCCTACGAGCAGTACTTC. It yields the protein CASSPRAGALSYEQYF. Variable domain in full (rest from reference TRBV9 and TRBJ2-7): DSGVTQTPKHLITATGQRVTLRCSPRSGDLSVYWYQQSLDQGLQFLIQYYNGEERAKGNILERFSAQQFPDLHSELNLSSLELGDSALYFCASSPRAGALSYEQYFGPGTRLTVT.

The chain employs TRBV7-9 and TRBJ1-2; 8 nucleotides line up with TRBD1. The CDR3 covers 14 residues. The germline V gene encodes CDR1 SEHNR and CDR2 FQNEAQ (reference sequence). V was clipped by 5 bases and J by 5 bases; unmatched bases: 7. The CDR3 DNA is TGTGCCAGCAGCCCACAGGGGGAAGTATATGGCTACACCTTC. Protein product: CASSPQGEVYGYTF.

The chain combines TRBV5-4 with TRBJ1-1; no definite D call. CDR3 length: 15 residues. Trimming shortened V by 1 base and J by 4 bases, and 14 bases separated the two germline ends. The germline gives CDR1 SGHNT, CDR2 YYREEE (reference sequence). The CDR3 DNA is TGTGCCAGCAGCTTGAAGGCAGCCTCGGGCACTGAAGCTTTCTTT. Its translation: CASSLKAASGTEAFF.

V gene TRBV4-1 combines with J gene TRBJ1-4; 11 nucleotides align to TRBD1. Germline V gene sequence: CDR1 MGHRA, CDR2 YSYEKL. This CDR3 spans 19 amino acids. The J segment lost 0 bases and the V segment lost 0 bases, leaving 6 bases of the junction unmatched. The CDR3 DNA follows: TGCGCCAGCAGCCAAGACGGAGGACAGGGGGCAACAACTAATGAAAAACTGTTTTTT. It specifies CASSQDGGQGATTNEKLFF.

This chain connects TRBV5-5 to TRBJ2-1; D not resolved. V dropped 0 bases and J dropped 0 bases, with 7 bases sitting between them. The length of the CDR3 is 15 residues. Germline V CDR1 and CDR2: SGHKS, YYEKEE (reference sequence). Here the CDR3 reads CASSLGESSYNEQFF. The CDR3 region has the DNA TGTGCCAGCAGCTTGGGCGAGAGCTCCTACAATGAGCAGTTCTTC.

The chain is built from TRBV12-5 and TRBJ2-2; D is unclear. With 6 bases removed from V and 2 bases from J, the gap between germline ends came to 4 bases. Germline CDR1 reads LGHNT; CDR2 reads FRNRAP. The CDR3 loop spans 12 amino acids. Here the CDR3 reads CASGLNTGELFF. The CDR3 nucleotides read TGTGCTAGTGGCCTAAACACCGGGGAGCTGTTTTTT.

The chain couples TRBV11-2 to TRBJ1-2; possible D gene TRBD1, 6 bases. Germline V lookup: CDR1 SGHAT, CDR2 FQNNGV. The ends were cut back, 2 bases at V and 4 bases at J, with 14 bases in the middle. There are 15 residues in the CDR3. The CDR3 region is CASSLNSGQSYGYTF. DNA of the CDR3: TGTGCCAGCAGCTTAAACTCCGGACAGAGCTATGGCTACACCTTC.

This clone showed up just a few times. The chain carries TRBV29-1 and TRBJ2-5; TRBD2 aligns across 13 bases. In germline, CDR1 is SQVTM, CDR2 ANQGSEA. The CDR3 is made up of 14 amino acids. V was pared by 5 bases and J by 4 bases, with 4 bases of the junction left unmatched. CDR3 in DNA: TGCAGCGTTCGACTAGCGGGAGGCGGAGAGACCCAGTACTTC. It encodes CSVRLAGGGETQYF.